This T cell receptor (beta chain) comes out of a study of blood T cell repertoires in COVID-19. Study as a whole: Italy, Spain and the United States were the sources of the convalescent and acute COVID-19 samples. T cells, B-cell-depleted T cells, or PBMCs provided the cDNA or gDNA that served as material.

The CDR3 runs 15 residues. Germline lookup yields CDR1 SGHRS and CDR2 YFSETQ. After removal of 5 bases from V and 7 bases from J, the junction contained 13 bases not matched to a gene. Per the original data handling: Counts of nucleated cells, estimated from reference gene primer amplification, were obtained. Profiled with immunoSEQ multiplex PCR; TCRdb holds only in-frame clones, not every one. V and J calls and clone size follow that table, whereas D and trimming were derived from the DNA. The sample contains 250,000 to 350,000 clones, roughly 91% of which appear only once. This clone was observed once.

Material: peripheral blood. This clonotype was obtained from a man aged 25-40 years with acute or convalescent COVID-19. The chain has TRBV5-1 and TRBJ1-2, with 8 bases fitting TRBD1. The CDR3 reads CASRDPGQVLRGYTF. The CDR3 bases are TGCGCCAGCAGGGATCCGGGACAGGTCCTACGTGGCTACACCTTC.